This T cell receptor beta chain was observed in a study of blood T cells in healthy people across ages. Study observations and caveats: While age rose, TCR beta diversity per million T cells dropped in a roughly linear way.

Remarks on this clonotype: Its antigen is not identified.

The CDR3 runs to 13 residues. V was pared by 7 bases and J by 1 base, with 13 bases between. Germline loops: CDR1 DFQATT, CDR2 SNEGSKA (reference sequence). A second PCR, run for roughly 7 to 11 cycles, used a sample-barcoded 5' primer plus a J-beta primer mix. Through a template-switch adaptor with 12 random nucleotides, each cDNA molecule received a tag. Each of the samples gave a minimum of 3 million paired-end reads that contained CDR3. In TCRdb, the 5' RACE reads were re-called with MiXCR into one record per CDR3 protein. The sample includes 1.6 million or so distinct CDR3 sequences, about 35% of them seen just once.

V usage is TRBV20-1 and J usage is TRBJ1-1, with D possibly matching TRBD1 (5 bases). The TCR sequence derives from a woman aged 30 to 39 in good health. The sequencing input was blood. CDR3 residues: CSVSGHTNTEAFF. The CDR3 region has the DNA TGCAGTGTGTCAGGACACACGAACACTGAAGCTTTCTTT.